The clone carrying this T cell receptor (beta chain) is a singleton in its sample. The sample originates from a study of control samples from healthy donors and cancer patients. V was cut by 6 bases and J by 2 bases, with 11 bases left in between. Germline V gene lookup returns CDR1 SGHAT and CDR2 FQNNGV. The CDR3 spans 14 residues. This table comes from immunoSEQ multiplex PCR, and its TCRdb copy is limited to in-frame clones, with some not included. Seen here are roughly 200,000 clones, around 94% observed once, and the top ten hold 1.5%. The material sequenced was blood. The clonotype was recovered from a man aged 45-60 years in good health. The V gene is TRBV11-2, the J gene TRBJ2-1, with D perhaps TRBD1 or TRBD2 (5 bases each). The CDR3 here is CASRREGTYNEQFF. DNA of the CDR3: TGTGCCAGCAGACGCGAGGGGACCTACAATGAGCAGTTCTTC.